This entry lists 27 T cell receptor beta chains sequenced from one sample in a study of blood T cell repertoires in COVID-19 (dated by TCRdb to 2018 to 2020). The method was the immunoSEQ multiplex PCR assay. In TCRdb, the immuneACCESS table is reduced to in-frame sequences with V and J assigned. These tables do not hold every clone; where another copy was compared, an unresolved V gene accounts for under half, and the others remain unexplained. The sample table records roughly 480,000 clones; about 91% of these occur just once. Together, the top ten hold roughly 0.9% of the sample. The specimen was peripheral blood. The receptors come from a man between 18 and 35 years old with COVID-19, enrolled during active disease.

The rearrangement joins TRBV10-2 to TRBJ2-7; TRBD1 aligns across 7 bases. There are 15 residues in the CDR3. V was clipped by 7 bases and J by 2 bases; unmatched bases: 11. From germline, CDR1 is WSHSY and CDR2 SAAADI. The DNA for the CDR3 is TGCGCCAGCACGCACGGTATCCAGGGGGCCTACGAGCAGTACTTC. This codes for CASTHGIQGAYEQYF.

The chain is built from TRBV2 and TRBJ2-7, with D maybe TRBD2 (6 bases). CDR1 and CDR2 (germline): SNHLY, FYNNEI. The CDR3 has 16 residues. The germline V and J ends were trimmed by 7 bases and 7 bases, with 26 bases remaining between them. CDR3 in amino acids: CASTGLAARGGREQYF. The CDR3 DNA reads as TGTGCCAGCACTGGATTAGCGGCAAGGGGTGGCAGGGAGCAGTACTTC.

The V call is TRBV7-9, the J call TRBJ2-2; TRBD2 matches at 7 bases. The CDR3 runs 17 residues. The trim removed 1 base at V and 4 bases at J, leaving 9 bases unmatched. Germline V gene lookup returns CDR1 SEHNR and CDR2 FQNEAQ (reference sequence). The CDR3 spells CASSLDGLADFTGELFF. The CDR3 region has the DNA TGTGCCAGCAGCTTAGATGGGCTAGCGGACTTCACCGGGGAGCTGTTTTTT.

The J gene is TRBJ1-2, the V gene TRBV29-1; 8 bases line up with TRBD1. Germline loops: CDR1 SQVTM, CDR2 ANQGSEA. There are 13 residues in the CDR3. Germline trimming cut 4 bases from V and 7 bases from J; bases unmatched to any gene: 8. The chain's CDR3 is CSVASGQGAGYTF. The CDR3 region has the DNA TGCAGCGTTGCATCCGGACAGGGCGCTGGCTACACCTTC.

This clone came up once. This sequence joins TRBV29-1 and TRBJ1-1; D unresolved. Germline V gene lookup returns CDR1 SQVTM and CDR2 ANQGSEA. The V end lost 5 bases, the J end lost 1 base, and 5 bases lay between the germline ends. The CDR3 totals 11 residues. The CDR3 here is CSVTANTEAFF. The CDR3 coding sequence is TGCAGCGTTACAGCGAACACTGAAGCTTTCTTT.

The chain is built from TRBV5-6 and TRBJ2-1, with 7 bases fitting TRBD2. The V gene's germline CDR1 is SGHDT and CDR2 YYEEEE. Losses at the gene ends were 0 bases for V and 5 bases for J; bases not matched to a gene: 2. The CDR3 length is 14 residues. The CDR3: CASSLGTRHNEQFF. DNA of the CDR3: TGTGCCAGCAGCTTGGGGACTAGACACAATGAGCAGTTCTTC.

The chain joins TRBV2 to TRBJ2-3; a weak D match, TRBD1 (5 bases). Trimming removed 5 bases at V and 1 base at J, with 13 bases between. Germline loops: CDR1 SNHLY, CDR2 FYNNEI. This CDR3 has 15 residues. In DNA, the CDR3 is TGTGCCAGCAGTCTCAGGGTGCTTGGCACAGATACGCAGTATTTT. Protein product: CASSLRVLGTDTQYF.

This chain joins TRBV7-8 and TRBJ2-7; 9 nucleotides match TRBD2. The CDR3 totals 15 residues. The germline CDR1 and CDR2 sequences are SGHVS and FQNEAQ. V shed 1 base, J shed 2 bases, and the junction held 3 bases outside the gene matches. CDR3 amino acids: CASSLVAGGTYEQYF. In nucleotides, the CDR3 is TGTGCCAGCAGCTTAGTCGCGGGGGGGACCTACGAGCAGTACTTC.

The V call is TRBV5-5, the J call TRBJ1-1; D gene unclear. V lost 5 bases, J lost 1 base, and 12 bases lay in between. Germline values: CDR1 SGHKS, CDR2 YYEKEE (reference sequence). The CDR3 is 14 residues long. CDR3 DNA sequence: TGTGCCAGCAGTGTGAGTGGCGGGAACACTGAAGCTTTCTTT. Amino acids: CASSVSGGNTEAFF.

V is TRBV4-2 and J is TRBJ2-3; 7 bases agree with TRBD2. From germline, CDR1 is LGHNA and CDR2 YNFKEQ. The V and J ends lost 4 bases and 5 bases, in that order; junction bases with no gene match: 6. The CDR3 contains 14 residues. In nucleotides, the CDR3 is TGTGCCAGCAGCCGGGCGGGAGTGGGAGATACGCAGTATTTT. This translates into CASSRAGVGDTQYF.

This chain joins TRBV19 and TRBJ1-2, with D possibly TRBD1 on 6 matching bases. From germline, CDR1 is LNHDA and CDR2 SQIVND (reference sequence). The CDR3 runs 14 residues. V lost 3 bases and J lost 8, with 16 bases in between. CDR3 sequence (DNA): TGTGCCAGTAGTATCGGAGCGGGGGCTGAGGGCTACACCTTC. Translating gives CASSIGAGAEGYTF.

This sequence joins TRBV9 and TRBJ2-7; 7 nucleotides agree with TRBD2. Trimming took 3 bases from V and 1 from J; bases not matched to a gene: 1. The CDR3 runs to 13 residues. The germline CDR1 and CDR2 sequences are SGDLS and YYNGEE. This CDR3 reads CASSGSGSYEQYF. CDR3 bases: TGTGCCAGCAGCGGTAGCGGGTCCTACGAGCAGTACTTC.

This chain connects TRBV10-3 to TRBJ1-5, with D possibly being TRBD1 (5 bases). Germline CDR1 reads ENHRY; CDR2 reads SYGVKD. The CDR3 has 15 amino acids. Trimming removed 3 bases at V and 3 bases at J, with 12 bases between. The CDR3 DNA follows: TGTGCCATCAGTGACCACAGACAGATCAATCAGCCCCAGCATTTT. Amino acids: CAISDHRQINQPQHF.

The chain uses TRBV5-6 and TRBJ2-1, with D maybe TRBD2 (7 bases). There are 17 residues in the CDR3. V shed 4 bases and J shed 1 base, with 18 bases lying between them. Germline CDR1 SGHDT, CDR2 YYEEEE. The CDR3 here is CASSPTSVQGSYNEQFF. The CDR3 nucleotides are TGTGCCAGCAGCCCTACTAGCGTCCAGGGGTCCTACAATGAGCAGTTCTTC.

The chain's CDR3 is CASSPGTGTDTEAFF. The DNA of the CDR3 is TGTGCCAGCTCCCCCGGGACAGGGACCGACACTGAAGCTTTCTTT. The gene calls are TRBV18 and TRBJ1-1; TRBD1 aligns across 9 bases. Trimming at V came to 6 bases and at J to 3 bases, leaving 8 bases not matched to a gene. The CDR3 runs to 15 residues. Germline V CDR1 and CDR2: KGHSH, LQKENI.

The genes are TRBV7-2 and TRBJ2-1, with 9 bases aligning to TRBD2. J lost 7 bases, V lost 4 bases, and 8 bases had no gene match. CDR1 and CDR2 (germline): SGHTA, FQGNSA. The CDR3 extends over 15 amino acids. The CDR3 sequence is CASSSMAGGINEQFF. DNA of the CDR3: TGTGCCAGCAGCTCAATGGCGGGAGGGATAAATGAGCAGTTCTTC.

The CDR3 loop reads CASSLVAGLADSSYNEQFF. The CDR3 DNA reads as TGTGCCAGCAGCTTAGTGGCCGGACTAGCGGACAGCTCCTACAATGAGCAGTTCTTC. The chain uses TRBV11-2 and TRBJ2-1; 10 nucleotides match TRBD2. The CDR3 totals 19 residues. Germline loops: CDR1 SGHAT, CDR2 FQNNGV. V shed 1 base, J shed 0 bases, and the junction held 9 bases outside the gene matches. The whole variable domain, remainder taken from reference TRBV11-2 and TRBJ2-1, is EAGVAQSPRYKIIEKRQSVAFWCNPISGHATLYWYQQILGQGPKLLIQFQNNGVVDDSQLPKDRFSAERLKGVDSTLKIQPAKLEDSAVYLCASSLVAGLADSSYNEQFFGPGTRLTVL.

The gene calls are TRBV6-5 and TRBJ1-5, with a tentative D call TRBD1 (5 bases). The germline gives CDR1 MNHEY, CDR2 SVGAGI. CDR3 length equals 14 residues. Trimming removed 6 bases at V and 4 bases at J, with 13 bases between. The CDR3 DNA is TGTGCCAGCAGCACACTCGGACAAAATCAGCCCCAGCATTTT. Its translation is CASSTLGQNQPQHF.

CDR3 DNA: TGTGCCAGCAGTCCAGGGGCCGGGGAGCTGTTTTTT. It codes for CASSPGAGELFF. This chain links TRBV2 with TRBJ2-2; maybe TRBD1 (6 bases). The CDR3 is 12 residues long. V lost 5 bases and J 6 bases, leaving 7 bases between the germline ends. Germline values: CDR1 SNHLY, CDR2 FYNNEI.

The table lists this clone with many counts. This sequence joins TRBV5-4 and TRBJ2-2, with D maybe TRBD2 (6 bases). There are 16 residues in the CDR3. V was trimmed by 0 bases and J by 5 bases, leaving 14 bases between them. CDR1 and CDR2 from the germline V gene are SGHNT and YYREEE (reference sequence). The CDR3 nucleotides read TGTGCCAGCAGCTTGGCCCGCGGAGGGAGGACCGGGGAGCTGTTTTTT. Residues: CASSLARGGRTGELFF. The complete variable domain, with remaining parts taken from reference TRBV5-4 and TRBJ2-2, reads ETGVTQSPTHLIKTRGQQVTLRCSSQSGHNTVSWYQQALGQGPQFIFQYYREEENGRGNFPPRFSGLQFPNYSSELNVNALELDDSALYLCASSLARGGRTGELFFGEGSRLTVL.

The rearrangement joins TRBV5-1 to TRBJ2-5; TRBD1 matches 9 bases. Germline CDR1 is SGHRS and CDR2 is YFSETQ. The CDR3 covers 15 residues. With V trimmed by 4 bases and J by 4 bases, 8 bases remained unmatched. The CDR3 region is CASSPRDRAGETQYF. The CDR3 DNA follows: TGCGCCAGCAGCCCCCGGGACAGGGCGGGAGAGACCCAGTACTTC.

This sequence joins TRBV5-1 and TRBJ1-1, with D perhaps TRBD1 (6 bases). The V gene lost 1 base and the J gene lost 0 bases, with 10 bases spanning the gap. The CDR3 covers 15 residues. CDR1 is SGHRS, CDR2 YFSETQ, per germline. The CDR3 DNA reads as TGCGCCAGCAGCTTGCTAGGACAGATGAACACTGAAGCTTTCTTT. This gives the protein CASSLLGQMNTEAFF.

The chain uses TRBV7-9 and TRBJ2-7; 8 bases are a match to TRBD2. Germline assignment: CDR1 SEHNR and CDR2 FQNEAQ (reference sequence). This CDR3 spans 13 amino acids. V lost 6 bases and J lost 3; bases outside the gene matches: 4. CDR3 nucleotide sequence: TGTGCCAGCAGTCGGGGGGGAAACTACGAGCAGTACTTC. Translated, it gives CASSRGGNYEQYF.

This clone was seen a few times. The chain combines TRBV2 with TRBJ1-6; 7 nucleotides agree with TRBD1. Germline V gene sequence: CDR1 SNHLY, CDR2 FYNNEI. This CDR3 is built from 13 residues. J was trimmed by 7 bases and V by 8 bases; bases with no gene match: 5. Here the CDR3 reads CASGGQQNSPLHF. The CDR3 bases are TGTGCCAGCGGGGGACAGCAAAATTCACCCCTCCACTTT.

The chain has TRBV5-4 and TRBJ2-5, with 7 nucleotides matching TRBD2. There are 14 residues in the CDR3. Germline V gene data show CDR1 as SGHNT and CDR2 as YYREEE (reference sequence). After removal of 5 bases from V and 2 bases from J, the junction contained 6 bases not matched to a gene. The CDR3 is CASRLARSQETQYF. The CDR3 DNA sequence: TGTGCCAGCAGACTAGCGCGGTCGCAAGAGACCCAGTACTTC.

J is TRBJ2-3 and V is TRBV2; TRBD2 matches 8 bases. This CDR3 is 14 amino acids long. Germline trimming cut 8 bases from V and 2 bases from J; bases unmatched to any gene: 6. Germline lookup yields CDR1 SNHLY and CDR2 FYNNEI. CDR3 DNA sequence: TGTGCCAGCGCCTTAGCGGGACTCACAGATACGCAGTATTTT. It codes for CASALAGLTDTQYF.

This clone appeared a single time. The rearrangement uses TRBV6-5 and TRBJ1-2, with 9 bases fitting TRBD1. Germline trimming cut 6 bases from V and 3 bases from J; bases unmatched to any gene: 2. This CDR3 has 13 residues. The germline V gene has CDR1 MNHEY and CDR2 SVGAGI. Here the CDR3 DNA reads TGTGCCAGCAGGGGACAGGGATACTATGGCTACACCTTC. This gives the protein CASRGQGYYGYTF.